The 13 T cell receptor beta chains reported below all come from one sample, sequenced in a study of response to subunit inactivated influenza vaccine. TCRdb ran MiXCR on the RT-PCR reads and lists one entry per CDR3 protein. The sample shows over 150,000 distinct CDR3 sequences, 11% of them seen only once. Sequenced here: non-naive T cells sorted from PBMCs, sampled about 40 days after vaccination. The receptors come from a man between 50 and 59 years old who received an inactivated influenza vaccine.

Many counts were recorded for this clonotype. The CDR3 spells CASSLGLAGATEQFF. In DNA form, the CDR3 reads TGTGCCAGCAGCTTAGGGCTAGCGGGAGCTACTGAGCAGTTCTTC. This chain connects TRBV7-3 to TRBJ2-1; 10 bases map to TRBD2. V was clipped by 2 bases and J by 9 bases; unmatched bases: 7. This CDR3 contains 15 residues. Germline V gene lookup returns CDR1 SGHTA and CDR2 FQGTGA.

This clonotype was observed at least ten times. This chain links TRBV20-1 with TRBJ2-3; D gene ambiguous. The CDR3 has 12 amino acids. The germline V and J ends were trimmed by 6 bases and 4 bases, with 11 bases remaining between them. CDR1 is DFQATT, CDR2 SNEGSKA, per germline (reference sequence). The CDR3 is CSAPFQSDTQYF. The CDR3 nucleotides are TGCAGTGCCCCATTCCAGTCAGATACGCAGTATTTT.

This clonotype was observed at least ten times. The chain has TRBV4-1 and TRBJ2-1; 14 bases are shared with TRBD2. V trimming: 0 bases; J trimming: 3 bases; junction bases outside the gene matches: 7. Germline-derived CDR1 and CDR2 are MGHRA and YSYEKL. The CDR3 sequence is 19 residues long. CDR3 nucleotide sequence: TGCGCCAGCAGCCAAGAGTGGACTAGCGGGAGGAGCCGCTACAATGAGCAGTTCTTC. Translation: CASSQEWTSGRSRYNEQFF.

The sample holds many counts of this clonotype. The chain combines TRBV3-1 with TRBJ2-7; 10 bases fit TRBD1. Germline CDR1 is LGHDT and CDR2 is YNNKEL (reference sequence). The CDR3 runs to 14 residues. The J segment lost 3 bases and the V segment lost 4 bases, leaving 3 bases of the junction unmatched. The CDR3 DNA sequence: TGTGCCAGCAGCCCATGGACAGGGGGCTACGAGCAGTACTTC. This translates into CASSPWTGGYEQYF.

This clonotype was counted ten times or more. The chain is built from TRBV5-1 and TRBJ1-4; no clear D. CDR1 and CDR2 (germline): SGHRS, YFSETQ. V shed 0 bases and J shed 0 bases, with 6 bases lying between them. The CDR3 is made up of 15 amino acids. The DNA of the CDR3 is TGCGCCAGCAGCTTGGCCTCAGCAACTAATGAAAAACTGTTTTTT. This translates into CASSLASATNEKLFF.

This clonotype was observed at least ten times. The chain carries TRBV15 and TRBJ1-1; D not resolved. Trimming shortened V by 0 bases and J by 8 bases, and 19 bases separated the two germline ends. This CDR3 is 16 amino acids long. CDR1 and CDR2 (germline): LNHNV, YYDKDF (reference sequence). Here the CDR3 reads CATSRDRSYEGPEAFF. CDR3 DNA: TGTGCCACCAGCAGAGATAGGTCTTATGAGGGTCCGGAAGCTTTCTTT. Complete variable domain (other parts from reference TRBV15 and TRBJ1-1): DAMVIQNPRYQVTQFGKPVTLSCSQTLNHNVMYWYQQKSSQAPKLLFHYYDKDFNNEADTPDNFQSRRPNTSFCFLDIRSPGLGDTAMYLCATSRDRSYEGPEAFFGQGTRLTVV.

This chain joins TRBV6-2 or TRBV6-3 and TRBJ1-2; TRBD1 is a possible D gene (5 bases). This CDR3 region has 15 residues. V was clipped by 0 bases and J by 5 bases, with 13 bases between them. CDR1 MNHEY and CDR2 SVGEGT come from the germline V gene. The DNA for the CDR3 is TGTGCCAGCAGTTACTCCGGGTCAGGGAGTTATGGCTACACCTTC. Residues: CASSYSGSGSYGYTF.

The CDR3 protein is CASSDLPDRGYTGELFF. The CDR3 DNA reads TGTGCCAGCAGTGACTTGCCGGACAGGGGGTACACCGGGGAGCTGTTTTTT. J is TRBJ2-2 and V is TRBV6-1; TRBD1 agrees at 10 bases. CDR3 length equals 17 residues. J was trimmed by 3 bases and V by 3 bases; bases with no gene match: 7. Germline assignment: CDR1 MNHNS and CDR2 SASEGT.

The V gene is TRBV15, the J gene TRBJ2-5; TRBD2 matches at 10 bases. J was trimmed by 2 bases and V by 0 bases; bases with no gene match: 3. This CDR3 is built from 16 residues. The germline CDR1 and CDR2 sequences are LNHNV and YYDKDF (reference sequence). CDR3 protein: CATSRDPAGGQETQYF. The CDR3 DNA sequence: TGTGCCACCAGCAGAGATCCAGCGGGAGGGCAAGAGACCCAGTACTTC.

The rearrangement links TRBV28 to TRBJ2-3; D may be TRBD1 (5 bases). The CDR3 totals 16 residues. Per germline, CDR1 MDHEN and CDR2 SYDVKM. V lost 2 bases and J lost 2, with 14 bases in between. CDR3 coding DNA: TGTGCCAGCAGTTTAGGCGGCAGGGATCTCACAGATACGCAGTATTTT. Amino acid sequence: CASSLGGRDLTDTQYF. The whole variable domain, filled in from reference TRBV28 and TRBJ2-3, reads DVKVTQSSRYLVKRTGEKVFLECVQDMDHENMFWYRQDPGLGLRLIYFSYDVKMKEKGDIPEGYSVSREKKERFSLILESASTNQTSMYLCASSLGGRDLTDTQYFGPGTRLTVL.

The CDR3 sequence: CSAGPPGFDTQYF. The CDR3, as DNA: TGCAGTGCTGGGCCCCCGGGGTTCGATACGCAGTATTTT. The V and J genes are TRBV20-1 and TRBJ2-3; a possible D gene is TRBD2 (5 bases). The CDR3 loop spans 13 amino acids. V was clipped by 5 bases and J by 6 bases, with 15 bases between them. Germline V gene data show CDR1 as DFQATT and CDR2 as SNEGSKA (reference sequence).

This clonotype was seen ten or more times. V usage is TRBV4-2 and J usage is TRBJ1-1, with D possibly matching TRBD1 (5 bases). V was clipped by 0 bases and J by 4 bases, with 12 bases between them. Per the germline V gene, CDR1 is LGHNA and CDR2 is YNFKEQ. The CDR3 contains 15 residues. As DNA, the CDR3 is TGTGCCAGCAGCCAAGAAGCCAGGGAGTTCACTGAAGCTTTCTTT. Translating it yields CASSQEAREFTEAFF.

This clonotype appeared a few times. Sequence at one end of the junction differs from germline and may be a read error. CDR3 bases: TGTGCCAGCAGCTTGGGATCAGTGGGGGCTTCGTTTCACTTC. Its translation is CASSLGSVGASFHF. V usage is TRBV5-6 and J usage is TRBJ2-1; perhaps TRBD1 as D (6 bases). CDR3 length: 14 residues. From germline, CDR1 is SGHDT and CDR2 YYEEEE. The whole variable domain, remainder taken from reference TRBV5-6 and TRBJ2-1, is DAGVTQSPTHLIKTRGQQVTLRCSPKSGHDTVSWYQQALGQGPQFIFQYYEEEERQRGNFPDRFSGHQFPNYSSELNVNALLLGDSALYLCASSLGSVGASFHFGPGTRLTVL.